The subject of this entry is one T cell receptor beta chain. Its antigen is currently not known. It has no much larger one-base neighbor in the sample; base qualities were not kept. Sequences SGHRS (CDR1) and YFSETQ (CDR2) are obtained from the germline V gene. Measured from the cysteine to the phenylalanine, the CDR3 is 15 residues long. CDR3 DNA only is kept here, 45 bases in frame from base 1. Here V drops 0 bases and J drops 3 bases, and the junction holds 4 bases not matched to any gene. Using the deep immunoSEQ assay, multiplex PCR amplified TCR CDR3 regions from genomic DNA. Extracted genomic DNA from each cell subset was spread evenly across all wells of several immunoSEQ 96-well plates, with each plate serving as a replicate. For sorted subsets, each replicate PCR was loaded with around 220 ng genomic DNA, equivalent to 30,000 or so T cell genomes. Purified libraries were quantified with a Qubit 3.0 fluorometer, sized on a Bioanalyzer 2100, and re-quantified with the KAPA Library Quantification kit. Every immunoSEQ 96-well plate was sequenced on a separate single-read 150-cycle Illumina NextSeq 550 flow cell. The source study handled its data this way. Because the immunoSEQ output held only junctional sequences and lacked quality scores, the filtering could not match the filtering applied to full-length reads. Sequences were annotated with PyIR, a Python wrapper for IgBLAST v1.9, using IMGT germline references to assign V/J genes and CDR3. Any read was removed if the V/J assignment was weak (E-value above 1e-6), the CDR3 was missing, or the read contained stop codons, out-of-frame junctions, or ambiguous translated residues. V3J clonotypes were defined by identical inferred V gene, J gene, and CDR3 amino acid sequence. To compute the percentage overlap between repertoires, the number of shared unique clonotypes was divided by the size of the smaller repertoire. Three approaches were used to assess repertoire richness: RTK rarefaction, the Chao1 estimator, and Recon v2.1 estimates of unobserved clonotypes. For all TCRbeta clonotypes obtained by the gDNA method from a few donors, generation probabilities were computed with OLGA. In its TCRdb copy, this immuneACCESS table keeps in-frame sequences only and misses some clones. Where compared with another copy, unresolved V genes explain less than half of these, and the others have no known cause. V, J and clone size reflect that table, while D and trimming were determined from the DNA. Present in this sample are around 1.9 million clones, just over 90% of which were seen just once. The leading ten clones occupy 1.5% to 2% of the sample.

The data derive from a study of shared clonotypes between healthy human individuals (dated by TCRdb to the early 2020s). Notes on the research overall: The cohort comprised a couple of women and three men aged 18 to 49 years. For each donor, CD4 naive and CD4 memory were each given three plates, CD8 naive was given two plates, and CD8 memory was given one plate. Different laboratories and diverse techniques were used to prepare libraries and sequence TCR repertoires, to increase sequencing depth and limit assay-specific biases. Blood TCR repertoires of five healthy adults were deeply sequenced to estimate repertoire size and the extent of clonotype sharing between individuals. Per donor, leukapheresis produced somewhere between about 0.8 and 9 billion PBMCs.

CD8 naive samples were obtained by positive selection for CCR7 among CD45RO-negative cells, yielding a CD45RA+CCR7+ population from which TemRA cells were excluded. The donors were healthy, HIV-negative adults who had no recently reported acute infections or vaccinations. Every donor was a Caucasian adult residing in Nashville, Tennessee, USA. After blood collection by leukapheresis, PBMCs were isolated using Ficoll-Histopaque density gradient centrifugation and then cryopreserved in the vapor phase of liquid nitrogen. Analytical flow cytometry was used to check the purity and quantity of every magnetically sorted T cell population. From each sorted fraction, genomic DNA was isolated and quantified by UV absorbance on a Nanodrop 2000c. On the study overall, not on this receptor specifically: Only blood was sampled, and tissue TCR repertoires likely differ from those in blood. Naive subsets generally had larger estimated clonotype richness than memory subsets. Incomplete sequencing was indicated by rarefaction of sorted-subset datasets, despite the large sequencing depth. When a few donors were compared, the shared fraction of clonotypes was about 5.4% for naive CD4, 3% to 4% for naive CD8, 2% to 2.5% for memory CD4, and less than 0.45% for memory CD8. The genetic and exposure-history diversity represented was limited by the small number of donors. Pairwise subsampling indicated that sequencing depth was expected to affect the degree of clonotype sharing among donors. Compared with non-shared clonotypes, clonotypes shared by all four sorted-subset donors had higher generation probabilities.

Sequencing was done on a sample of naive CD8+ T cells from PBMCs. The intended sense of this specimen's cell subset or site label: CD45RA+CCR7+. This clonotype was obtained from a man between 18 and 29 years old in good health. Some clones in this sample may be carry-over from other donors' samples. The rearrangement combines TRBV5-1 with TRBJ2-7; TRBD1 aligns with 9 central bases. The nucleotide sequence is given as TGCGCCAGCAGCTTGGGACAGGGGGTCCACTACGAGCAGTACTTC. This gives the protein CASSLGQGVHYEQYF.